This T cell receptor beta chain came from a study of blood T cell repertoires in COVID-19. The data were produced by immunoSEQ multiplex PCR, yet TCRdb's version contains in-frame clones alone and is incomplete. This repertoire shows around 130,000 clones, about 86% found once; its top ten account for 2% to 2.5%. The CDR3 loop spans 13 amino acids. Germline-derived CDR1 and CDR2 are SGHTA and FQGTGA. The J segment lost 1 base and the V segment lost 5 bases, leaving 1 base of the junction unmatched. The chain has TRBV7-3 and TRBJ1-1, with 7 bases that match TRBD1. Source material: PBMCs or T cells enriched from blood (not recorded which). This TCR was sampled from a man aged 40-49 years with acute COVID-19. Here the CDR3 reads CASSRQGNTEAFF. CDR3 in DNA: TGTGCCAGCAGCCGACAGGGGAACACTGAAGCTTTCTTT.